This record covers a single T cell receptor beta chain. Germline V gene data show CDR1 as MNHEY and CDR2 as SMNVEV (reference sequence). The CDR3 has 11 residues. V lost 5 bases and J lost 7, with 8 bases in between. This entry belongs to a study of blood T cell repertoires in COVID-19. At the level of the study: Spain, Italy and the United States supplied samples that represented acute and convalescent COVID-19. T cells, B-cell-depleted T cells, or PBMCs supplied cDNA or gDNA.

In the original analysis: Estimated nucleated cell counts came from reference gene primer amplification. The table came from immunoSEQ multiplex PCR; TCRdb's copy has only in-frame clones and leaves some out. V, J and clone size are taken as reported in that table, and D and trimming were inferred from the DNA itself. Of 250,000 to 350,000 clones in the sample, more than 75% were seen once. What was sequenced was peripheral blood. This TCR derives from a woman aged 45-59 years who had recovered from COVID-19. The chain uses TRBV27 and TRBJ1-2; perhaps TRBD1 as D (5 bases). The CDR3 DNA reads TGTGCCAGCAGTGGGGGGGGTGGCTACACCTTC. This codes for CASSGGGGYTF.